What follows are 13 T cell receptor beta chains derived from one specimen sequenced in a study of sequential checkpoint blockade in melanoma (dated by TCRdb to between 2017 and 2020). The method behind the library was the immunoSEQ multiplex PCR assay. TCRdb limited this immuneACCESS table to in-frame rearrangements with V and J called. A share of clones is missing; checked studies link under half to unresolved V genes, and the rest is unexplained. This sample has some 9,000 clones in its table, and around two thirds of those were observed once. The ten largest account for 24% of the sample. In the paper's terms, the treatment or condition label means: randomized to nivolumab then ipilimumab (arm A) or the reverse (arm B). Sequencing was performed on CD8+ T cells sorted from blood (inferred from file names), taken from a patient given nivolumab and ipilimumab in sequence. The receptors shown here come from a human donor with melanoma.

This sequence joins TRBV4-3 and TRBJ2-7; a weak D match, TRBD2 (6 bases). V lost 4 bases, J lost 3 bases, and 16 bases lay in between. Germline values: CDR1 LGHNA, CDR2 YSLEER. The CDR3 runs 15 residues. The CDR3 sequence: CASSLLFGSGYEQYF. The CDR3 DNA reads as TGCGCCAGCAGCCTATTGTTCGGGAGTGGCTACGAGCAGTACTTC.

J is TRBJ2-7 and V is TRBV29-1; D is undetermined. Per germline, CDR1 SQVTM and CDR2 ANQGSEA. The length of the CDR3 is 11 residues. V lost 4 bases to trimming and J lost 0 bases, with 4 bases between them. In DNA, the CDR3 is TGCAGCGTTGTTAGCTCCTACGAGCAGTACTTC. This sequence encodes CSVVSSYEQYF.

This chain connects TRBV5-6 to TRBJ2-2, with D possibly being TRBD1 (6 bases). The V end lost 0 bases, the J end lost 3 bases, and 6 bases lay between the germline ends. The CDR3 loop spans 14 amino acids. Germline V lookup: CDR1 SGHDT, CDR2 YYEEEE. CDR3 in amino acids: CASSLDRDTGELFF. In DNA, the CDR3 is TGTGCCAGCAGCTTGGACAGGGACACCGGGGAGCTGTTTTTT.

This chain connects TRBV5-4 to TRBJ1-1; TRBD1 aligns across 7 bases. The V gene's germline CDR1 is SGHNT and CDR2 YYREEE (reference sequence). The CDR3 extends over 14 amino acids. The V and J ends lost 3 bases and 7 bases, in that order; junction bases with no gene match: 9. The CDR3 loop reads CASSYTGAPYEAFF. The DNA for the CDR3 is TGTGCCAGCAGCTACACAGGGGCCCCATATGAAGCTTTCTTT. The complete variable domain, with remaining parts taken from reference TRBV5-4 and TRBJ1-1, reads ETGVTQSPTHLIKTRGQQVTLRCSSQSGHNTVSWYQQALGQGPQFIFQYYREEENGRGNFPPRFSGLQFPNYSSELNVNALELDDSALYLCASSYTGAPYEAFFGQGTRLTVV.

J is TRBJ2-7 and V is TRBV11-2; TRBD1 might be the D (5 bases). The V end was cut by 3 bases, the J end by 2 bases, with 20 bases between. Germline CDR1 and CDR2: SGHAT and FQNNGV. The CDR3 totals 17 residues. CDR3 protein: CASSLGAAWQGPYEQYF. The CDR3 coding sequence is TGTGCCAGCAGCTTGGGCGCGGCGTGGCAGGGCCCCTACGAGCAGTACTTC.

This clone was seen a few times. This sequence joins TRBV7-9 and TRBJ2-7, with 7 bases that match TRBD1. The trim removed 5 bases at V and 4 bases at J, leaving 8 bases unmatched. Germline V lookup: CDR1 SEHNR, CDR2 FQNEAQ (reference sequence). The CDR3 is 14 amino acids. The CDR3 nucleotides are TGTGCCAGCAGCCCCCCGACAGGGTGGTACGAGCAGTACTTC. It encodes CASSPPTGWYEQYF.

The genes are TRBV5-1 and TRBJ2-2; TRBD1 matches at 10 bases. The germline V gene has CDR1 SGHRS and CDR2 YFSETQ. V gave up 3 bases and J gave up 7 bases; unmatched junction bases: 3. This CDR3 is 14 amino acids long. The CDR3 here is CASSSGTGVGELFF. CDR3 nucleotide sequence: TGCGCCAGCAGCTCCGGGACAGGGGTCGGGGAGCTGTTTTTT.

The count of this clone is one. This chain links TRBV30 with TRBJ1-1; the D gene is possibly TRBD1 (5 bases). CDR3 size: 16 residues. V lost 1 base to trimming and J lost 5 bases, with 20 bases between them. The V gene's germline CDR1 is GTSNPN and CDR2 SVGIG (reference sequence). The CDR3 nucleotides read TGTGCCTGGAGTGCCGAAGCCGTCGGGGAGGGGACTGAAGCTTTCTTT. This codes for CAWSAEAVGEGTEAFF.

This clone is a singleton in its sample. The chain couples TRBV27 to TRBJ2-7; maybe TRBD2 (6 bases). Deletions cut 8 bases from V and 3 bases from J, with 20 bases between. From germline, CDR1 is MNHEY and CDR2 SMNVEV (reference sequence). The CDR3 has 15 residues. CDR3 loop: CASCPGTLPLYEQYF. The CDR3 nucleotides are TGTGCCAGCTGCCCCGGGACTTTGCCACTCTACGAGCAGTACTTC.

Comment on this clone: The sample contains more than one DNA sequence encoding this CDR3. The chain has TRBV7-9 and TRBJ2-7; the match to TRBD1 covers 10 bases. Germline V CDR1 and CDR2: SEHNR, FQNEAQ (reference sequence). The CDR3 spans 15 residues. V lost 4 bases and J lost 4; bases outside the gene matches: 7. CDR3: CASSSAGTGDYEQYF. The CDR3, as DNA: TGTGCCAGCAGCTCCGCCGGGACAGGGGATTACGAGCAGTACTTC.

This chain links TRBV27 with TRBJ2-7; TRBD1 matches 8 bases. CDR1 is MNHEY, CDR2 SMNVEV, per germline (reference sequence). The CDR3 loop spans 15 amino acids. The V segment lost 2 bases and the J segment 2 bases; nucleotides outside the gene matches: 5. DNA of the CDR3: TGTGCCAGCAGTTTAGGGACAGGTCTAACCTACGAGCAGTACTTC. Translating gives CASSLGTGLTYEQYF.

The chain carries TRBV7-9 and TRBJ2-7, with 9 positions matching TRBD1. This CDR3 has 15 amino acids. The V gene end was trimmed by 5 bases and the J gene end by 4 bases; junction bases not matched to a gene: 9. The germline V gene encodes CDR1 SEHNR and CDR2 FQNEAQ (reference sequence). CDR3 DNA: TGTGCCAGCAGCCAAACCCGGGACAGGGAGTACGAGCAGTACTTC. Translation gives CASSQTRDREYEQYF.

The chain couples TRBV4-3 to TRBJ2-2; TRBD1 is a possible D gene (5 bases). Deletions cut 4 bases from V and 6 bases from J, with 12 bases between. The germline CDR1 and CDR2 sequences are LGHNA and YSLEER. This CDR3 contains 14 residues. CDR3 protein: CASSPGLLAGELFF. CDR3 nucleotide sequence: TGCGCCAGCAGCCCAGGGTTACTGGCCGGGGAGCTGTTTTTT.